Below, 15 T cell receptor beta chains from the same sample are listed, as sequenced in a study of CD8+CD57+ T cells in acquired aplastic anemia. Patients selected for sequencing had displayed CD8+CD57+ cell expansion by flow cytometry. The template used for profiling TCR beta VDJ and CDR3 was genomic DNA. TCRdb passed the reads through MiXCR, listing each CDR3 protein once. The table shows around 290,000 distinct CDR3 sequences, with 45% to 65% occurring only once. The sample comprised sorted CD4+, CD8+, or CD8+CD57+ T cells (not recorded which) from PBMCs. Receptor source: a human donor with aplastic anemia.

The genes are TRBV20-1 and TRBJ2-2, with a tentative D call TRBD2 (6 bases). V was cut by 4 bases and J by 6 bases, with 9 bases left in between. This CDR3 comprises 12 residues. The V gene's germline CDR1 is DFQATT and CDR2 SNEGSKA (reference sequence). CDR3 bases: TGCAGTGCTAAAGGGACTGCCGGGGAGCTGTTTTTT. Translated: CSAKGTAGELFF.

The rearrangement uses TRBV19 and TRBJ1-1, with TRBD1 matching 9 bases. V dropped 5 bases and J dropped 3; count of bases not matched to a gene: 4. Germline V lookup: CDR1 LNHDA, CDR2 SQIVND (reference sequence). CDR3 length: 14 amino acids. CDR3 bases: TGTGCCAGTAGTCCTGGGGACAGGGACACTGAAGCTTTCTTT. Translation gives CASSPGDRDTEAFF.

The sample holds many counts of this clonotype. The V and J genes are TRBV5-1 and TRBJ1-4, with TRBD1 identical over 8 bases. With 6 bases clipped from V and 8 bases from J, the junction kept 15 bases outside the gene matches. CDR1 is SGHRS, CDR2 YFSETQ, per germline. This CDR3 is built from 16 residues. The CDR3 bases are TGCGCCAGCAAGCCCCCGGAAGGACAGGGAGGGGAAAAACTGTTTTTT. This translates into CASKPPEGQGGEKLFF.

The V and J genes are TRBV7-9 and TRBJ2-1; perhaps TRBD2 as D (6 bases). The CDR3 has 16 amino acids. The V gene lost 2 bases and the J gene lost 4 bases, with 15 bases spanning the gap. Germline V gene lookup returns CDR1 SEHNR and CDR2 FQNEAQ (reference sequence). CDR3 sequence: CASSLRPGSGYNEQFF. Written as DNA, the CDR3 is TGTGCCAGCAGCTTAAGACCCGGGAGCGGTTACAATGAGCAGTTCTTC.

This clonotype was found a few times. V usage is TRBV7-9 and J usage is TRBJ2-3, with 9 nucleotides matching TRBD2. Per the germline V gene, CDR1 is SEHNR and CDR2 is FQNEAQ (reference sequence). Unmatched junction bases numbered 11, after V lost 8 bases and J lost 5 bases. This CDR3 is built from 15 residues. CDR3 in amino acids: CASSPPSGVKDTQYF. For the CDR3, the DNA is TGTGCCAGCTCACCACCTAGCGGGGTTAAAGATACGCAGTATTTT. Together with reference TRBV7-9 and TRBJ2-3, the CDR3 gives the full variable domain: DTGVSQNPRHKITKRGQNVTFRCDPISEHNRLYWYRQTLGQGPEFLTYFQNEAQLEKSRLLSDRFSAERPKGSFSTLEIQRTEQGDSAMYLCASSPPSGVKDTQYFGPGTRLTVL.

The chain couples TRBV11-3 to TRBJ1-1; a possible D gene is TRBD1 (5 bases). Trimming removed 10 bases from V and 1 base from J, with 7 bases in between. Looked up from germline, CDR1 is SGHNT and CDR2 is YENEEA. The CDR3 extends over 11 amino acids. The CDR3 is CAMGPNTEAFF. CDR3 coding DNA: TGTGCCATGGGGCCGAACACTGAAGCTTTCTTT.

This chain connects TRBV12-5 to TRBJ2-7; the D is unclear. Germline loops: CDR1 LGHNT, CDR2 FRNRAP. Trimming cost V 3 bases and J 0 bases, with 9 bases left between them. The CDR3 contains 14 residues. For the CDR3, the DNA is TGTGCTAGTGGTTTCGGCTTAAGCTCCTACGAGCAGTACTTC. Its translation: CASGFGLSSYEQYF.

This chain's CDR3 is CATSRNWGTDGPYEQYF. In DNA form, the CDR3 reads TGTGCCACCAGCAGAAATTGGGGGACGGATGGGCCCTACGAGCAGTACTTC. The rearrangement links TRBV15 to TRBJ2-7; D is possibly TRBD1 or TRBD2 (5 bases each). There are 17 residues in the CDR3. Germline V gene data show CDR1 as LNHNV and CDR2 as YYDKDF (reference sequence). The germline V and J ends were trimmed by 2 bases and 2 bases, with 19 bases remaining between them.

This clonotype came up a few times. The V call is TRBV9, the J call TRBJ1-6, with D possibly being TRBD1 (5 bases). The germline V gene encodes CDR1 SGDLS and CDR2 YYNGEE. The CDR3 has 12 amino acids. The ends were cut back, 7 bases at V and 10 bases at J, with 12 bases in the middle. The CDR3 is CASSQGPSPLHF. CDR3 bases: TGTGCCAGCTCTCAGGGACCCTCACCCCTCCACTTT.

The chain is built from TRBV7-9 and TRBJ2-1, with D unclear. The germline CDR1 and CDR2 sequences are SEHNR and FQNEAQ (reference sequence). This CDR3 has 15 amino acids. V was shortened by 5 bases and J by 4 bases, with 15 bases between the two germline ends. The CDR3 here is CASSPVSGRYNEQFF. The CDR3 DNA sequence: TGTGCCAGCAGCCCCGTATCGGGCAGGTACAATGAGCAGTTCTTC. The variable domain in full, with the rest retrieved from reference TRBV7-9 and TRBJ2-1, is DTGVSQNPRHKITKRGQNVTFRCDPISEHNRLYWYRQTLGQGPEFLTYFQNEAQLEKSRLLSDRFSAERPKGSFSTLEIQRTEQGDSAMYLCASSPVSGRYNEQFFGPGTRLTVL.

This clonotype occurred many times. J is TRBJ2-7 and V is TRBV10-3; possible D gene TRBD1, 6 bases. Germline CDR1 ENHRY, CDR2 SYGVKD. This CDR3 contains 15 residues. V lost 4 bases, J lost 1 base, and 14 bases lay in between. The CDR3 DNA reads TGTGCCATCAGTGGGGGAGTGAGGGGGTCCTACGAGCAGTACTTC. Translating it yields CAISGGVRGSYEQYF.

The gene calls are TRBV6-2 or TRBV6-3 and TRBJ1-5; unclear D gene. Germline V lookup: CDR1 MNHEY, CDR2 SVGEGT. The CDR3 length is 13 residues. V lost 8 bases, J lost 2 bases, and 10 bases lay in between. CDR3 in amino acids: CASVGIGNQPQHF. CDR3 DNA: TGTGCCAGCGTTGGTATCGGCAATCAGCCCCAGCATTTT.

V and J are TRBV2 and TRBJ2-7; 9 bases map to TRBD1. V was pared by 8 bases and J by 5 bases, with 13 bases of the junction left unmatched. CDR1 and CDR2 (germline): SNHLY, FYNNEI. The CDR3 is 15 residues long. CDR3 nucleotides: TGTGCCAGCGCCAAGCGACAGGGGGACCACGACGAGCAGTACTTC. Its protein is CASAKRQGDHDEQYF.

This clonotype was seen just once. The chain links TRBV19 to TRBJ2-3, with a possible D match to TRBD1 (6 bases). Trimming stripped 0 bases from V and 4 bases from J, with 20 bases between. CDR1 is LNHDA, CDR2 SQIVND, per germline (reference sequence). The CDR3 is 18 residues long. This CDR3 is CASSIEPNRDPISDTQYF. CDR3 DNA sequence: TGTGCCAGTAGTATAGAACCCAACAGGGACCCTATTTCAGATACGCAGTATTTT.

The table lists this clonotype with many counts. V usage is TRBV5-8 and J usage is TRBJ2-3; D may be TRBD2 (5 bases). The V gene's germline CDR1 is SGHTS and CDR2 YDEGEE. The CDR3 is 16 residues long. The V gene lost 4 bases and the J gene lost 0 bases, with 15 bases spanning the gap. The CDR3 region is CASSLANLPSTDTQYF. Here the CDR3 DNA reads TGTGCCAGCAGCCTAGCTAACCTGCCGAGCACAGATACGCAGTATTTT.